The following is a T cell receptor (beta chain) sequence with its context. It lacks a known antigen. It has no much larger one-base neighbor in the sample; base qualities were not kept. This record belongs to a study of cytomegalovirus exposure and HLA in healthy donors listed by TCRdb under 2017. Looking at the study overall: According to an earlier analysis of several hundred of the donors, roughly 180 million T cells yielded roughly 100 million unique TCR beta sequences and around 280 Gb of sequence data. An early release covering more than 500 HLA-typed donors comprised 300 to 350 gigabases of sequencing data and some 79 million unique TCR sequences. Among the approximately 430 genotyped donors, approximately 82% belonged to the genetic ancestry cluster associated with self-reported Caucasian donors. The study aimed to test whether signatures of past pathogen exposure could be identified by cataloging public T cell receptors. The study profiled the T cell repertoires of some 610 subjects by immunosequencing and related them to cytomegalovirus serostatus. In addition to the first cohort of around 670 subjects, a separate validation cohort of over 90 different subjects was used. High-throughput TCR immunosequencing, statistical association of individual TCRs with disease status, and machine learning were combined to predict cytomegalovirus infection status. To study patterns of TCR occurrence, a later analysis re-analyzed previously published TCR beta repertoires from around 660 donors and added high-resolution HLA genotyping. Rather than using new phenotypic data, the later analysis identified candidate immune exposures from TCR beta sequences and from how often those sequences occurred across donors. In an earlier analysis of 500 to 650 of the donors, high-throughput TCR beta sequencing was used to judge whether each TCR beta V gene segment behaved as functional or pseudogenic. Donor age, sex, ethnicity and CMV serostatus were compiled alongside the repertoire data. A later genetic analysis used genome-wide SNP genotypes for about three fifths of the 666 donors, treating that subset as a discovery cohort. Every repertoire in the discovery cohort had been generated on one and the same sequencing platform. HLA typing covered class I and class II loci at four-digit resolution. Typing coverage varied by locus: roughly 620-630 donors for A, B, C, DRB1 and DQB1; roughly 560 for DQA1; over 600 for DPA1; 400 to 480 for DPB1. Because of strong linkage in the cohort, roughly five DR-DQ haplotypes were treated as single units for association and clustering. On average, 235,054 unique TCR beta nucleotide sequences were sequenced per donor among 398 genotyped donors of the cohort, with around 19% of those sequences being non-productive.

Library method: the immunoSEQ multiplex PCR assay. For the multiplex PCR, a mixture combining 60 forward primers for TCR Vbeta segments and 13 reverse primers for TCR Jbeta segments was used. Amplification of the CDR3 region of rearranged TCR beta genes was performed with a multiplex PCR assay on genomic DNA. The amplified TCR beta libraries were sequenced on the Illumina HiSeq System as 87-base-pair reads. As for the authors' bioinformatics: Across the 640 or so repertoires, a later analysis counted roughly 84 million unique TCR beta chains, about 10 million of which were shared by at least two donors. To remove PCR and sequencing errors, raw reads were error-corrected and collapsed into unique sequences using a nearest-neighbor algorithm that merged closely related sequences. CDR3 sequences were aligned to IMGT reference sequences to assign V, D and J gene segments. For a sequence to be retained, a match of at least six nucleotides to both a V gene segment and a J gene segment was required. A rearrangement counted as productive if the CDR3 had no stop codons and remained in frame with V and J, and every other rearrangement counted as non-productive. Following IMGT convention, CDR3 was defined as the stretch from the second conserved V-encoded cysteine to the conserved J-encoded phenylalanine. In an earlier analysis of more than 550 of the donors, sequences lacking an unambiguous match to a single V gene segment were excluded. An earlier analysis of several hundred of the donors called V segments functional above 56.7% productive rearrangements and segregating when the between-donor standard deviation exceeded 5%. A statistical classification framework was built for diagnosing cytomegalovirus status from the catalog of TCR beta chain sequences. A later analysis assigned V and J genes by comparing TCR nucleotide sequences with IMGT/GENE-DB human TR gene sequences. A later analysis assigned CDR3 sequences and most-parsimonious VDJ recombination scenarios with the TCRdist pipeline. A later analysis defined each TCR beta chain by its CDR3 amino acid sequence plus V-gene family, and excluded reads lacking a unique V-gene family. In a later analysis, around 600 highly shared, low-generation-probability nucleotide sequences were removed to address suspected cross-contamination and a sequencing artifact. In a later analysis, a clonal expansion index was calculated for each public chain from normalized within-repertoire ranks of inferred template counts. In a later analysis, generation probabilities were computed with a VDJ recombination model fitted to out-of-frame rearrangements, and the resulting probabilities were checked against IGoR. In a later analysis, hypergeometric tests were used to score TCR-TCR, TCR-HLA and TCR-CMV co-occurrence, with a repertoire-size bias correction applied to TCR pairs. False discovery rates were estimated in a later analysis by permuting HLA or CMV assignments 20 times. In a later analysis, co-occurring TCRs were grouped using DBSCAN, with TCRdist sequence similarity added in when clustering inside HLA-allele-positive subsets. Co-occurrence clustering excluded repertoires with fewer than 30,000 or more than 120,000 public chains, plus five with anomalous nucleotide sharing. TCRdb holds this immuneACCESS table with in-frame rearrangements only. Some clones are missing; in checked studies, unresolved V genes explain under half, and the rest has no known cause. That table gives V, J and clone size, and the DNA gave D and trimming. This sample lists more than 90,000 clones; roughly 73% were detected once. More than 0.7% of the sample comes from the top ten.

CDR1 and CDR2, per the germline V gene, are SNHLY and FYNNEI. V lost 6 bases and J lost 7 bases; the stretch between them is 25 bases long. From the cysteine up to the phenylalanine, the CDR3 has a length of 17 residues. The only DNA kept is the CDR3, 51 bases in frame from the first base. The cohort consisted of approximately 690 healthy bone marrow donors. At the time of sampling, every cohort member was nominally healthy, though immune exposures that went unrecorded were likely present. The donor tested CMV seronegative, placing the donor among the roughly 340 seronegative members of the cohort. Each donor provided a peripheral blood sample, and peripheral blood mononuclear cells were used for TCR beta sequencing. Genomic DNA extraction from the blood cell samples was performed with the Qiagen DNeasy Blood Extraction Kit. The investigation overall reported the following: In both the original and validation cohorts, the classifier was reported to diagnose cytomegalovirus status with high specificity and sensitivity. Some IMGT-functional V segments, including TRBV6-2 and TRBV6-3, could not be distinguished by the 87-base-pair reads and were therefore excluded. A later analysis found that TCR association rates varied across HLA loci, with DRB1 alleles showing the most associated TCRs and HLA-C alleles the fewest. A few of the identified cytomegalovirus-associated TCR beta chains were confirmed in vitro to be specific for cytomegalovirus antigens. In a later analysis, most CMV-associated TCR beta chains were found to appear HLA-restricted, with HLA associations seemingly driven largely by CMV exposure. The authors suggested that the approach could potentially be generalized to other disease states and immunological phenotypes. Linkage disequilibrium might explain the correlated functional status among segregating V segments, but an unknown experimental factor could not be ruled out. A total of roughly 160 TCR beta chains were listed by the study as associated with cytomegalovirus. In a later genetic analysis, a missense DCLRE1C variant was associated with V-gene and J-gene trimming of TCR beta chains, and the association was replicated in an independent cohort. In a later analysis, HLA-associated TCR beta chains showed more clonal expansion and lower generation probabilities than non-associated chains that were equally common. CMV serostatus was the only immune exposure information available for the cohort. In an earlier analysis of approximately 590 of the donors, most TCR beta V segments appeared in productive rearrangements about 90% or about 30% of the time, broadly matching IMGT annotations. The cohort was sequenced for TCR beta chains only, and without alpha or paired-chain data the features that could be detected were limited. A group of highly shared sequence variants was considered likely to be a technical artifact of the sequencing pipeline. While some public TCRs were present in many individuals, most TCR sequences turned up only very rarely across donors. When HLA alleles, especially DR and DQ, strongly co-occurred, TCR associations were difficult to assign to individual alleles. A further reported finding was that TCR beta sequences accurately predicted the HLA-A and HLA-B alleles for most subjects in the first cohort. Because HLA typing was unavailable for some donors at each locus, only the typed subset was used in association tests. Sequencing depth was assumed to be roughly uniform across donors in the presence/absence analyses, though that assumption may not hold. A later analysis reported that several top co-occurrence clusters appeared linked to parvovirus B19, influenza, CMV and Epstein-Barr virus. Because counts were too low, under 20 rarely observed V segments, including chromosome 9 orphons, were left out of the earlier analysis of several hundred of the donors. According to a later genetic analysis, donors in an Asian-associated ancestry cluster had fewer N-insertions in productive TCRs than the approximately 670-donor mean. Specific HLA alleles were associated with 15,000 to 20,000 TCR beta sequences at a false discovery rate of 0.05 in a later analysis.

The chain employs TRBV2 and TRBJ2-4; TRBD2 is a possible D gene, resting on 5 matching bases. The receptor comes from a woman aged 25 to 45 in good health and CMV-seronegative. Sequencing was done on a sample of PBMCs. The nucleotides are TGTGCCAGCAGCCCTAACACCGACCGGGGTCCGAGGAACATTCAGTACTTC. Translation gives CASSPNTDRGPRNIQYF.